This T cell receptor (beta chain) was captured in a study of T cell changes during pregnancy in multiple sclerosis. Germline CDR1 MRHNA, CDR2 SNTAGT. The CDR3 extends over 14 amino acids. Trimming removed 7 bases from V and 7 bases from J; junction bases left unmatched: 8. Method: immunoSEQ multiplex PCR; TCRdb's copy keeps in-frame clones and lacks some. Of over 35,000 clones in the sample, 92% were seen once. The sequence was collected from a female donor with multiple sclerosis, enrolled in a pregnancy study. The sample consisted of peripheral blood. This chain links TRBV6-4 with TRBJ2-2; 8 nucleotides align to TRBD2. CDR3 residues: CASNPGGPGGELFF. Written as DNA, the CDR3 is TGTGCCAGCAACCCGGGAGGGCCGGGCGGGGAGCTGTTTTTT.